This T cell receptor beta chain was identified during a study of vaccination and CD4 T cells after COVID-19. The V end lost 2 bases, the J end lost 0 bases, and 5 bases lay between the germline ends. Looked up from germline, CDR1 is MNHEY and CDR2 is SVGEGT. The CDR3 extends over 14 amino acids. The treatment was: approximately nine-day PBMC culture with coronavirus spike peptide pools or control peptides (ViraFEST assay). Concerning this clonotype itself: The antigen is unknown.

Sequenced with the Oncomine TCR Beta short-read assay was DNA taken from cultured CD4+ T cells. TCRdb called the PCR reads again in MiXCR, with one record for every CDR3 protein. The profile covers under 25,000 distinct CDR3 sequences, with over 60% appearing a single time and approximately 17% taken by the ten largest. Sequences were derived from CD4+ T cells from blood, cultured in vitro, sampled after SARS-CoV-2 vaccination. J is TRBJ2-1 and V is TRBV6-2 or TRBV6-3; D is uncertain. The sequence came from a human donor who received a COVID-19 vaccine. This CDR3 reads CASSYQSSYNEQFF. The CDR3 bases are TGTGCCAGCAGTTACCAGAGCTCCTACAATGAGCAGTTCTTC.